This T cell receptor beta chain was found in a study of cytomegalovirus exposure and HLA in healthy donors. At the level of the study: As released early, the data held 70 million to 100 million unique TCRs from HLA-typed donors.

About this clone itself: Its antigen is as yet unknown.

The primer mix had 60 Vbeta and 13 Jbeta primers. This table comes from immunoSEQ multiplex PCR, and its TCRdb copy is limited to in-frame clones, with some not included. In the table there are around 120,000 clones, around 80% of which are singletons. It was healthy bone marrow donors who served as donors. Study-level results: Reportedly, fewer N-insertions than the 666-donor mean appeared in an Asian-associated ancestry cluster in a later analysis. A classifier reportedly called cytomegalovirus status with high sensitivity and specificity.

Trimming at V came to 0 bases and at J to 7 bases, leaving 4 bases not matched to a gene. The CDR3 is 15 residues long. The germline gives CDR1 SGHTA, CDR2 FQGNSA. The receptor's source is a woman in her forties in good health and CMV-seropositive. Sequenced material: PBMCs. The V call is TRBV7-2, the J call TRBJ2-1, with 9 bases that match TRBD1. CDR3 nucleotide sequence: TGTGCCAGCAGCTTAGCGGGGACAGGGTGGAATGAGCAGTTCTTC. It encodes CASSLAGTGWNEQFF.